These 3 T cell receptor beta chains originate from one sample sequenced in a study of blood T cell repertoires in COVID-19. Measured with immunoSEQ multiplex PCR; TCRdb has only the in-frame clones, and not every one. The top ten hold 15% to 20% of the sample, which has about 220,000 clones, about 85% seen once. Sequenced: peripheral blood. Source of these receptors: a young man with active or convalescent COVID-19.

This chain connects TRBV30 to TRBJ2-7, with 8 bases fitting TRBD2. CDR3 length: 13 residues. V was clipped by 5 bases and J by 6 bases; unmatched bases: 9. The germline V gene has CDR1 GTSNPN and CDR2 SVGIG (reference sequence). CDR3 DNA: TGTGCCTGGGGGAAGGGGACTAGTGGCGAGCAGTACTTC. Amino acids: CAWGKGTSGEQYF.

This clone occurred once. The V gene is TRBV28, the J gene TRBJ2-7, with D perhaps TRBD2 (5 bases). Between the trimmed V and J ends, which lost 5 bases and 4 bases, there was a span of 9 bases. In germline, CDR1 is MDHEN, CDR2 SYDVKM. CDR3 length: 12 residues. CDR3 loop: CASSPKRYEQYF. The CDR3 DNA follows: TGTGCCAGCAGTCCAAAGCGGTACGAGCAGTACTTC.

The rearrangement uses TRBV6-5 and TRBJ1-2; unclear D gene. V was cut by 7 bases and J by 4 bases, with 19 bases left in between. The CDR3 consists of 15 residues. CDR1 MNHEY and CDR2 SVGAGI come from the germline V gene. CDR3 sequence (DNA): TGTGCCAGCATCTCCCAAGGGCGGGCGGGCTATGGCTACACCTTC. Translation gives CASISQGRAGYGYTF.